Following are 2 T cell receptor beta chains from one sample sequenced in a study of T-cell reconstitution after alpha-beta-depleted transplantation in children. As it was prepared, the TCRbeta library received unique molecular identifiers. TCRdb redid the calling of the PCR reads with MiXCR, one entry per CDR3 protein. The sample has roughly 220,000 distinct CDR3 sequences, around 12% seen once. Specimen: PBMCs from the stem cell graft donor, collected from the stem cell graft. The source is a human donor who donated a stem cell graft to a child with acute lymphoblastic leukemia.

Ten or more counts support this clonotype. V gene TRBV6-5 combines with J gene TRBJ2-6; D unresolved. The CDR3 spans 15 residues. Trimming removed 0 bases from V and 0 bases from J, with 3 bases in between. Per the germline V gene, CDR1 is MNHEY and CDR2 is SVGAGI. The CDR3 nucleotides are TGTGCCAGCAGTTACTCGTACTCTGGGGCCAACGTCCTGACTTTC. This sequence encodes CASSYSYSGANVLTF.

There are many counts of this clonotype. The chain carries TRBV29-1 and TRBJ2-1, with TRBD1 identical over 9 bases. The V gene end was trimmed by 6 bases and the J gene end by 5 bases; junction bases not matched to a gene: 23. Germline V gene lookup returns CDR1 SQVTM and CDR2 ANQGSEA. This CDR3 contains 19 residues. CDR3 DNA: TGCAGCGTGGCCGGGTTGAAGGGGACAGGGTTTATGGTAGACAATGAGCAGTTCTTC. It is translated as CSVAGLKGTGFMVDNEQFF.